The 11 T cell receptor beta chains in this list originate from one sample, sequenced in a study of human T cells and chemical hapten exposure. Time point defined: patch test 1, 2 weeks after DPC sensitization. This sample's treatment: therapeutic diphenylcyclopropenone sensitization with weekly scalp DPC. A single record per CDR3 protein comes from TCRdb applying MiXCR to the RACE reads. Among about 120,000 distinct CDR3 sequences listed, around 13% were seen once. This sample comprised whole blood, obtained in connection with sensitization to the hapten diphenylcyclopropenone (DPC). These receptors were taken from a man younger than 35 with alopecia areata. Some clones in this sample may be carry-over from other donors' samples.

This clonotype was seen a single time. The V gene is TRBV28, the J gene TRBJ2-7; a weak D match, TRBD2 (5 bases). Germline assignment: CDR1 MDHEN and CDR2 SYDVKM. The CDR3 has 14 residues. V lost 7 bases, J lost 2 bases, and 15 bases lay in between. The CDR3 loop is CASINLSGTYEQYF. In nucleotides, the CDR3 is TGTGCCAGCATTAACCTCAGCGGAACCTACGAGCAGTACTTC.

The J gene is TRBJ1-5, the V gene TRBV7-6, with a weak D call TRBD1 (5 bases). Germline CDR1 is SGHVS and CDR2 is FNYEAQ. V was pared by 4 bases and J by 3 bases, with 10 bases between. The CDR3 runs 14 residues. The CDR3 DNA is TGTGCCAGCAGCTCGGGGGGTTTCAATCAGCCCCAGCATTTT. Residues: CASSSGGFNQPQHF. Full variable domain (rest looked up from reference TRBV7-6 and TRBJ1-5): GAGVSQSPRYKVTKRGQDVALRCDPISGHVSLYWYRQALGQGPEFLTYFNYEAQQDKSGLPNDRFSAERPEGSISTLTIQRTEQRDSAMYRCASSSGGFNQPQHFGDGTRLSIL.

This clonotype was seen more than once but under ten times. The V gene is TRBV5-1, the J gene TRBJ2-2; D is possibly TRBD1 or TRBD2 (5 bases each). The ends were cut back, 3 bases at V and 6 bases at J, with 9 bases in the middle. Per the germline V gene, CDR1 is SGHRS and CDR2 is YFSETQ. CDR3 length: 13 amino acids. DNA for the CDR3: TGCGCCAGCAGCTCAGAGGGGCCCGGGGAGCTGTTTTTT. It codes for CASSSEGPGELFF.

This clonotype was observed at least ten times. This chain uses TRBV27 with TRBJ1-2; 8 bases map to TRBD1. The CDR3 spans 19 residues. Unmatched junction bases numbered 18, after V lost 0 bases and J lost 6 bases. Germline V lookup: CDR1 MNHEY, CDR2 SMNVEV (reference sequence). The CDR3 DNA reads as TGTGCCAGCAGTTTATCGAGCCCACTTGGGACAGGATTGGGGGATGGCTACACCTTC. Protein: CASSLSSPLGTGLGDGYTF.

In this sample, this clonotype turned up a few times. This sequence joins TRBV7-6 and TRBJ2-5; possibly TRBD1 for D (6 bases). V shed 1 base and J shed 5 bases, with 11 bases lying between them. Looked up from germline, CDR1 is SGHVS and CDR2 is FNYEAQ. CDR3 length: 14 amino acids. The CDR3: CASSLGTVAETQYF. CDR3 DNA: TGTGCCAGCAGCTTAGGGACAGTAGCTGAGACCCAGTACTTC.

CDR3 bases: TGTGCCAGCAGCCGGGACAGCCGCTACGAGCAGTACTTC. This translates into CASSRDSRYEQYF. The gene calls are TRBV11-2 and TRBJ2-7, with 7 nucleotides matching TRBD1. V gave up 5 bases and J gave up 3 bases; unmatched junction bases: 4. In germline, CDR1 is SGHAT, CDR2 FQNNGV. The CDR3 is made up of 13 amino acids.

This chain joins TRBV10-3 and TRBJ2-6; the D is unclear. The CDR3 has 14 amino acids. CDR1 is ENHRY, CDR2 SYGVKD, per germline. V gave up 3 bases and J gave up 0 bases, with 3 bases separating them. As DNA, the CDR3 is TGTGCCATCAGTGAACTCTCTGGGGCCAACGTCCTGACTTTC. This codes for CAISELSGANVLTF.

This clonotype was detected a few times. This chain connects TRBV3-1 to TRBJ2-5, with a tentative D call TRBD1 (6 bases). Germline V gene data show CDR1 as LGHDT and CDR2 as YNNKEL (reference sequence). The CDR3 loop spans 17 amino acids. The V end was cut by 0 bases, the J end by 1 base, with 15 bases between. The CDR3 loop reads CASSQELGARFQETQYF. CDR3 nucleotide sequence: TGTGCCAGCAGCCAAGAATTGGGGGCGCGGTTCCAAGAGACCCAGTACTTC.

This clonotype was counted a few times. The J gene is TRBJ1-1, the V gene TRBV6-5; possible D gene TRBD1, 5 bases. Germline CDR1 reads MNHEY; CDR2 reads SVGAGI. This CDR3 comprises 14 residues. V lost 2 bases and J 0 bases, leaving 7 bases between the germline ends. The DNA of the CDR3 is TGTGCCAGCAGTTACCGGGGACTGAACACTGAAGCTTTCTTT. This encodes CASSYRGLNTEAFF.

This rearrangement joins TRBV7-6 to TRBJ1-5; 11 bases align to TRBD1. The CDR3 runs to 15 residues. CDR1 SGHVS and CDR2 FNYEAQ come from the germline V gene. The trim removed 5 bases at V and 7 bases at J, leaving 7 bases unmatched. The CDR3 sequence: CASSPGQGVWQPQHF. The DNA for the CDR3 is TGTGCCAGCAGCCCGGGACAGGGGGTCTGGCAGCCCCAGCATTTT.

This clonotype was counted only a few times. The chain links TRBV6-2 or TRBV6-3 to TRBJ2-4; 10 bases match TRBD1. The CDR3 contains 16 residues. The V gene end was trimmed by 5 bases and the J gene end by 7 bases; junction bases not matched to a gene: 11. Germline assignment: CDR1 MNHEY and CDR2 SVGEGT. CDR3: CASSPTGTGVRNIQYF. CDR3 DNA: TGTGCCAGCAGTCCAACCGGGACAGGGGTACGGAACATTCAGTACTTC.